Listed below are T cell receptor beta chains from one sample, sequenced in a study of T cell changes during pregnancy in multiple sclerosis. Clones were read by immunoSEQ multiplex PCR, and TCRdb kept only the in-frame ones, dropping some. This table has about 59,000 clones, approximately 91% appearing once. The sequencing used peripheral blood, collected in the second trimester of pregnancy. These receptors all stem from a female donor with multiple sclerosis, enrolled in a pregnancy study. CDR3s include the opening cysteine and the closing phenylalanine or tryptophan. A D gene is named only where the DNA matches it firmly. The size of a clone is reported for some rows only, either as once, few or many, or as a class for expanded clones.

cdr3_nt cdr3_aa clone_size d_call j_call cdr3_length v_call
TGTGCCAGCAGTCCTAAGCGGGGGGGCACCGGGGAGCTGTTTTTT CASSPKRGGTGELFF - TRBD2 TRBJ2-2 15 TRBV25-1
TGTGCCAGCTCACTGGGTATGGGGGGAAGCAATCAGCCCCAGCATTTT CASSLGMGGSNQPQHF - - TRBJ1-5 16 TRBV18
TGTGCCAGCAGTGATTCGGGGGGGCGAGATGAGCAGTTCTTC CASSDSGGRDEQFF - TRBD2 TRBJ2-1 14 TRBV25-1
TGTGCCTGGAGTGTACTTGGAGGAACCGGGGAGCTGTTTTTT CAWSVLGGTGELFF - - TRBJ2-2 14 TRBV30
TGTGCCAGCAGACCAGGGGTTCTTCACCAAATTCAACCCCTCCACTTT CASRPGVLHQIQPLHF - - TRBJ1-6 16 TRBV27
TGCGCCAGCAGCCAAGAGCGGGGGCCTAGCACAGATACGCAGTATTTT CASSQERGPSTDTQYF - - TRBJ2-3 16 TRBV4-3
TGCGCCAGCAGCCAAGCTGGACTGATGGAAAAACTGTTTTTT CASSQAGLMEKLFF - - TRBJ1-4 14 TRBV4-3
TGTGCCTGGGTTTGGACAGGGGGGATGAACACTGAAGCTTTCTTT CAWVWTGGMNTEAFF - TRBD1 TRBJ1-1 15 TRBV30
TGTGCCAGCAGTCGGGGAAGGGCTAATGAAAAACTGTTTTTT CASSRGRANEKLFF once - TRBJ1-4 14 TRBV27
TGTGCCAGCAGCCACAGGGAAGAGGATGGCTACACCTTC CASSHREEDGYTF - - TRBJ1-2 13 TRBV4-2
TGTGCCAGCAGTTTTGACACCAGGGACATAAACACTGAAGCTTTCTTT CASSFDTRDINTEAFF - - TRBJ1-1 16 TRBV6-6
TGTGCCAGCAGCCCTCAGATGGGACAGCTTTTATACACTGAAGCTTTCTTT CASSPQMGQLLYTEAFF - TRBD1 TRBJ1-1 17 TRBV11-3
TGTGCCACCAGCAGAGCTAGCGGGCCCCAAGAGACCCAGTACTTC CATSRASGPQETQYF - TRBD2 TRBJ2-5 15 TRBV15
TGTGCCAGCAGCTTAGGAACGGACAGCTCTGGAAACACCATATATTTT CASSLGTDSSGNTIYF - - TRBJ1-3 16 TRBV7-9
TGTGCCAGCAGCTCAACTAGCGGGGGTTACAATGAGCAGTTCTTC CASSSTSGGYNEQFF - TRBD2 TRBJ2-1 15 TRBV11-1
TGTGCCAGCAGTTCGTACCTAAGACAGCTTGCAACTAATGAAAAACTGTTTTTT CASSSYLRQLATNEKLFF - - TRBJ1-4 18 TRBV28
TGTGCCAGCACCGATCTGGGGCAGTACTTCACCGAGCAGTACTTC CASTDLGQYFTEQYF - - TRBJ2-7 15 TRBV7-9
TGCGCCAGCAGCCCGGTCCCCGGGAACACTGAAGCTTTCTTT CASSPVPGNTEAFF - - TRBJ1-1 14 TRBV5-1
TGTGCCAGCAGTTACGCGGGAATGCAGTTCTTC CASSYAGMQFF - - TRBJ2-1 11 TRBV6-5
TGCAGCGTTGGCCCTGCGGCGGGACAGGGTACAGATACGCAGTATTTT CSVGPAAGQGTDTQYF - TRBD1 TRBJ2-3 16 TRBV29-1
TGCGCCAGCAGCGTGACAGGGAGAGGCTATGGCTACACCTTC CASSVTGRGYGYTF - TRBD1 TRBJ1-2 14 TRBV5-1
TGCGCCAGCCACGGACAGGGCTGGGCTGAAGCTTTCTTT CASHGQGWAEAFF - TRBD1 TRBJ1-1 13 TRBV10-2